The 21 T cell receptor beta chains below were found in one sample sequenced in a study of cytomegalovirus exposure and HLA in healthy donors. Primers included in the PCR were 60 Vbeta and 13 Jbeta primers. This table comes from immunoSEQ multiplex PCR, and its TCRdb copy is limited to in-frame clones, with some not included. The repertoire holds over 150,000 clones, with 76% as singletons. The sequenced sample was PBMCs. Receptor source: a man aged 55-75 years in good health and CMV-seronegative.

The chain couples TRBV19 to TRBJ2-1; 8 nucleotides align to TRBD1. In germline, CDR1 is LNHDA, CDR2 SQIVND (reference sequence). This CDR3 contains 17 residues. V shed 7 bases and J 2 bases; nucleotides not matched to a gene: 13. The CDR3 sequence: CASNARGPTAPYNEQFF. CDR3 sequence (DNA): TGTGCCAGTAATGCCAGGGGGCCGACGGCCCCCTACAATGAGCAGTTCTTC.

The V gene is TRBV9, the J gene TRBJ1-1, with TRBD1 identical over 7 bases. The CDR3 contains 16 residues. Trimming took 0 bases from V and 1 from J; bases not matched to a gene: 6. The germline gives CDR1 SGDLS, CDR2 YYNGEE. The CDR3 region has the DNA TGTGCCAGCAGCGTAGTGAGGGGGCTGGGGAACACTGAAGCTTTCTTT. The encoded protein is CASSVVRGLGNTEAFF.

The V call is TRBV5-1, the J call TRBJ2-5, with 9 bases identical to TRBD2. The J call may be wrong; the DNA end is better matched by TRBJ2-7. Germline V lookup: CDR1 SGHRS, CDR2 YFSETQ. This CDR3 has 15 amino acids. In DNA form, the CDR3 reads TGCGCCAGCAGCTTGCGGTCTAGCGGGATGCACGAGCAGTACTTC. Translated, it gives CASSLRSSGMHEQYF.

The chain carries TRBV6-5 and TRBJ1-2; 9 bases fit TRBD1. This CDR3 region has 15 residues. Germline V gene lookup returns CDR1 MNHEY and CDR2 SVGAGI. V lost 5 bases, J lost 8 bases, and 12 bases stayed unmatched. The CDR3 loop is CASSAQQGALGGYTF. The CDR3 DNA is TGTGCCAGCAGTGCCCAACAGGGGGCCTTGGGAGGCTACACCTTC.

Points on this clone: A read error may produce the germline difference seen at one junction end. The chain carries TRBV9 and TRBJ2-5, with TRBD2 identical over 8 bases. This CDR3 is 15 amino acids long. The germline CDR1 and CDR2 sequences are SGDLS and YYNGEE. CDR3 amino acids: CASSVSGGYQEAQYF. Written as DNA, the CDR3 is TGTGCCAGCAGCGTATCGGGGGGGTACCAAGAGGCCCAGTACTTC.

V is TRBV4-1 and J is TRBJ2-1; 7 positions agree with TRBD2. The germline gives CDR1 MGHRA, CDR2 YSYEKL. The V and J ends lost 0 bases and 6 bases, in that order; junction bases with no gene match: 5. The CDR3 spans 15 residues. Here the CDR3 DNA reads TGCGCCAGCAGCCAAGAGGGGAGGGCCTCCAATGAGCAGTTCTTC. Translation: CASSQEGRASNEQFF.

The chain recombines TRBV7-6 with TRBJ1-3; D is perhaps TRBD1 (5 bases). Deletions cut 5 bases from V and 0 bases from J, with 17 bases between. Germline CDR1 reads SGHVS; CDR2 reads FNYEAQ. The CDR3 consists of 17 residues. This chain's CDR3 is CASSLTPAGHSGNTIYF. CDR3 DNA: TGTGCCAGCAGCCTTACTCCGGCAGGGCACTCTGGAAACACCATATATTTT.

This clone was recorded only once. The J gene is TRBJ2-5, the V gene TRBV7-9; 11 nucleotides match TRBD1. TRBJ2-7 matches the DNA end more closely, so the J call is doubtful. From germline, CDR1 is SEHNR and CDR2 FQNEAQ (reference sequence). The CDR3 has 15 amino acids. The CDR3 DNA reads TGTGCCAGCAGCTTCGGGACAGGGGGAGCCTACGAGCAGTACTTC. Translated, it gives CASSFGTGGAYEQYF.

The chain employs TRBV11-2 and TRBJ2-3, with TRBD1 identical over 8 bases. The CDR3 loop spans 15 amino acids. J lost 1 base, V lost 3 bases, and 3 bases had no gene match. Germline CDR1 reads SGHAT; CDR2 reads FQNNGV. The CDR3 DNA reads TGTGCCAGCAGCTTCAGGGGGCTCGGCACAGATACGCAGTATTTT. This translates into CASSFRGLGTDTQYF.

CDR3 in DNA: TGTGCCAGCTTTAGTTGGGGGCAGGGCAGAGACACTGAAGCTTTCTTT. It codes for CASFSWGQGRDTEAFF. The chain is built from TRBV7-9 and TRBJ1-1, with D perhaps matching TRBD1 (6 bases). The V and J ends lost 8 bases and 3 bases respectively, with 22 bases between them. Germline CDR1 is SEHNR and CDR2 is FQNEAQ (reference sequence). This CDR3 has 16 amino acids.

The chain couples TRBV6-1 to TRBJ2-2; possibly TRBD1 for D (5 bases). The CDR3 totals 14 residues. The V gene lost 5 bases and the J gene lost 0 bases, with 7 bases spanning the gap. Germline V gives CDR1 MNHNS, CDR2 SASEGT. Here the CDR3 reads CASSSQANTGELFF. The CDR3 DNA follows: TGTGCCAGCAGTTCACAGGCGAACACCGGGGAGCTGTTTTTT.

This chain joins TRBV5-4 and TRBJ2-1; 8 nucleotides match TRBD1. From germline, CDR1 is SGHNT and CDR2 YYREEE (reference sequence). Trimming removed 0 bases from V and 3 bases from J; junction bases left unmatched: 2. CDR3 size: 15 residues. CDR3 nucleotides: TGTGCCAGCAGCTTGGACAGGGGGAACTACAATGAGCAGTTCTTC. It is translated as CASSLDRGNYNEQFF.

This chain links TRBV19 with TRBJ2-5, with D possibly being TRBD2 (5 bases). CDR1 and CDR2 (germline): LNHDA, SQIVND (reference sequence). CDR3 size: 14 residues. Trimming took off 3 bases at V and 7 bases at J, with 15 bases between the two ends. The CDR3 region is CASSMTTGSGTQYF. The DNA for the CDR3 is TGTGCCAGTAGTATGACGACGGGGTCGGGGACCCAGTACTTC.

The chain has TRBV19 and TRBJ1-6; 7 bases fit TRBD1. The germline V gene encodes CDR1 LNHDA and CDR2 SQIVND (reference sequence). V dropped 3 bases and J dropped 7; count of bases not matched to a gene: 12. The CDR3 is 17 residues long. The CDR3 DNA reads TGTGCCAGTAGTATGGATGGCGGGCTGACAGGGAATTCACCCCTCCACTTT. Protein: CASSMDGGLTGNSPLHF.

The chain employs TRBV13 and TRBJ1-1; D gene ambiguous. This CDR3 has 13 residues. The V gene lost 4 bases and the J gene lost 5 bases, with 11 bases spanning the gap. CDR1 PRHDT and CDR2 FYEKMQ come from the germline V gene (reference sequence). The CDR3 DNA reads TGTGCCAGCAGCTATCGGGGTGGGACTGAAGCTTTCTTT. Translating gives CASSYRGGTEAFF.

This clone showed up just a few times. The chain uses TRBV27 and TRBJ2-1, with TRBD1 identical over 8 bases. J gave up 12 bases and V 2 bases, and 6 bases lay outside the gene matches. The CDR3 loop spans 13 amino acids. Looked up from germline, CDR1 is MNHEY and CDR2 is SMNVEV (reference sequence). DNA of the CDR3: TGTGCCAGCAGTTTACGGACAGGGCGGGGGCAGTTCTTC. Amino acids: CASSLRTGRGQFF.

This clone was observed a few times. In DNA, the CDR3 is TGTGCCAGTCATAGCGGGAGCTCCTACGAGCAGTACTTC. It is translated as CASHSGSSYEQYF. J is TRBJ2-7 and V is TRBV6-6; 9 nucleotides line up with TRBD2. With V trimmed by 9 bases and J by 0 bases, 3 bases remained unmatched. The length of the CDR3 is 13 residues. The V gene's germline CDR1 is MNHNY and CDR2 SVGAGI (reference sequence).

This chain uses TRBV30 with TRBJ1-2; D perhaps matches TRBD1 (6 bases). Germline V gene lookup returns CDR1 GTSNPN and CDR2 SVGIG (reference sequence). The CDR3 totals 13 residues. V lost 5 bases to trimming and J lost 9 bases, with 19 bases between them. The CDR3 spells CAWRSRGLESYTF. The CDR3 DNA reads as TGTGCCTGGCGCTCCAGGGGTCTTGAGAGCTACACCTTC. Full variable domain (remainder filled in from reference TRBV30 and TRBJ1-2): SQTIHQWPATLVQPVGSPLSLECTVEGTSNPNLYWYRQAAGRGLQLLFYSVGIGQISSEVPQNLSASRPQDRQFILSSKKLLLSDSGFYLCAWRSRGLESYTFGSGTRLTVV.

The chain recombines TRBV28 with TRBJ2-3; D is uncertain. The V gene lost 5 bases and the J gene lost 3 bases, with 9 bases spanning the gap. CDR1 is MDHEN and CDR2 is SYDVKM in the germline V gene. The CDR3 consists of 13 residues. The CDR3, as DNA: TGTGCCAGCAGTCCCCCCGCGACAGATACGCAGTATTTT. Protein sequence: CASSPPATDTQYF.

The rearrangement uses TRBV27 and TRBJ2-7; D remains ambiguous. In germline, CDR1 is MNHEY, CDR2 SMNVEV (reference sequence). CDR3 length: 11 amino acids. Trimming cost V 4 bases and J 1 base, with 2 bases left between them. The CDR3 reads CASSSSYEQYF. Here the CDR3 DNA reads TGTGCCAGCAGTTCATCCTACGAGCAGTACTTC.

The J gene is TRBJ2-2, the V gene TRBV6-5; D may be TRBD2 (6 bases). The CDR3 consists of 15 residues. Germline CDR1 and CDR2: MNHEY and SVGAGI. V lost 4 bases to trimming and J lost 4 bases, with 13 bases between them. This CDR3 is CASSSPQGGTGELFF. The CDR3 DNA is TGTGCCAGCAGTTCTCCGCAGGGAGGCACCGGGGAGCTGTTTTTT.